The TCR beta chain under discussion was sequenced for a study of T cell changes during pregnancy in multiple sclerosis (dated by TCRdb to between 2018 and 2021). For context, the study as a whole: The study examined how the T cell repertoire changed over the course of pregnancy in women with multiple sclerosis.

The library was obtained by the immunoSEQ multiplex PCR assay. The immuneACCESS repertoire file appears here via TCRdb, limited to in-frame rearrangements. These files lack a portion of the clones; in checked studies, under half of the deficit traces to unresolved V genes, and the cause of the others is not known. The sample records fewer than 60,000 clones, just over 90% of which are singletons. The top ten clones comprise approximately 1.2% of the sample. As regards this clone: It has no known antigen specificity. Within one base of it there is no much larger clone, and no base qualities were kept.

The CDR3 holds 13 amino acids from the cysteine to the phenylalanine. This entry keeps only the CDR3 DNA: 39 bases, framed from base 1. From a lookup of the germline V gene, CDR1 and CDR2 are SGHTS and YDEGEE. For this chain, trimming is 4 bases at the V end and 4 bases at the J end, and the number of junction bases without a gene match is 3. This TCR was recovered from a female donor with multiple sclerosis, enrolled in a pregnancy study. Here the sequenced sample was peripheral blood, taken in the second trimester of pregnancy. The V and J segments used are TRBV5-8 and TRBJ1-2; TRBD1 aligns with 8 central bases. The CDR3 amino acid sequence is: CASSPDRVYGYTF. The DNA is TGTGCCAGCAGCCCGGACAGGGTCTATGGCTACACCTTC.